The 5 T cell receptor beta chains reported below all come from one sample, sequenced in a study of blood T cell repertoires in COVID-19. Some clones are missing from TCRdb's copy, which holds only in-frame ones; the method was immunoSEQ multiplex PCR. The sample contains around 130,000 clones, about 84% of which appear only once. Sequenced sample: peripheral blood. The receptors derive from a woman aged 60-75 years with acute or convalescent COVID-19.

CDR3 loop: CASSMDGHRTYEQYF. The CDR3 nucleotides read TGTGCCAGCAGCATGGATGGGCACAGAACCTACGAGCAGTACTTC. This chain uses TRBV7-6 with TRBJ2-7; no clear D. There are 15 residues in the CDR3. V lost 5 bases and J 2 bases, leaving 16 bases between the germline ends. Germline CDR1 is SGHVS and CDR2 is FNYEAQ.

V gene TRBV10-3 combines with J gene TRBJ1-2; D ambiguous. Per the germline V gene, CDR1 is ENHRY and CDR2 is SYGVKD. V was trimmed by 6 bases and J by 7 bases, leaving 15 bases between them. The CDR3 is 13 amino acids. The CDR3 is CAIRATADFGYTF. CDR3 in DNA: TGTGCCATCAGAGCGACCGCCGACTTTGGCTACACCTTC.

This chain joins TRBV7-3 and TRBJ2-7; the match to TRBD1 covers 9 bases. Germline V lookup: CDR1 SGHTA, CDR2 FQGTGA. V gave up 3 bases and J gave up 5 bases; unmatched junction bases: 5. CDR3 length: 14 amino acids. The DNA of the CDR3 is TGTGCCAGCAGCTTGGGGACAGGGACAGACGAGCAGTACTTC. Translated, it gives CASSLGTGTDEQYF. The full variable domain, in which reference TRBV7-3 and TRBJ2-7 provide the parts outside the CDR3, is GAGVSQTPSNKVTEKGKYVELRCDPISGHTALYWYRQSLGQGPEFLIYFQGTGAADDSGLPNDRFFAVRPEGSVSTLKIQRTERGDSAVYLCASSLGTGTDEQYFGPGTRLTVT.

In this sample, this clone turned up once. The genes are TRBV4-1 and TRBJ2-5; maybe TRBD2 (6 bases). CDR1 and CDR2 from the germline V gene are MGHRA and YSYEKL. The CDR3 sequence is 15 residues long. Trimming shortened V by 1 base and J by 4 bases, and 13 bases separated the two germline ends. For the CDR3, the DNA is TGCGCCAGCAGCCAAGCTTTTAAGGGAGGAGAGACCCAGTACTTC. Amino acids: CASSQAFKGGETQYF.

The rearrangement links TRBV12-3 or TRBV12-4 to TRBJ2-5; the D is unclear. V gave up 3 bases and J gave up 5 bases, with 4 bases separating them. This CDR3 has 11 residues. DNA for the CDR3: TGTGCCAGCAGTTTCAGGGAGACCCAGTACTTC. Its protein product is CASSFRETQYF.